Here is one T cell receptor beta chain with its context. The CDR3 is 14 amino acids. The germline V gene encodes CDR1 LNHDA and CDR2 SQIVND (reference sequence). V trimming: 4 bases; J trimming: 3 bases; junction bases outside the gene matches: 4. This table comes from immunoSEQ multiplex PCR, and its TCRdb copy is limited to in-frame clones, with some not included. The data hold 90,000 to 100,000 clones, with approximately 80% observed a single time. The source of the sample is a study of control samples from healthy donors and cancer patients. This chain uses TRBV19 with TRBJ1-2; 8 nucleotides line up with TRBD1. This TCR was recovered from a woman in her 30s in good health. The specimen was blood. The CDR3 here is CASSNHRGDYGYTF. The CDR3 DNA reads TGTGCCAGTAGTAACCACAGGGGGGACTATGGCTACACCTTC.